This TCR beta chain was profiled in a study of blood T cell repertoires in COVID-19. The wider study: Acute and convalescent COVID-19 specimens originated in the United States, Italy and Spain. PBMCs, B-cell-depleted T cells, or T cells provided the cDNA or gDNA that made up the material.

In the authors' workflow: Reference gene primer amplification in the assay estimated nucleated cell counts. Sequencing was performed with immunoSEQ multiplex PCR; in TCRdb, only in-frame clones are kept and a portion is missing. Clone size and V and J calls were adopted from that table, with D and trimming inferred from the DNA. This sample has tens of thousands of clones, with around 89% found just once. Germline CDR1 reads SGDLS; CDR2 reads YYNGEE. The CDR3 loop spans 16 amino acids. Trimming removed 6 bases from V and 1 base from J; junction bases left unmatched: 11. The receptor was isolated from a man aged 45-65 years with acute or convalescent COVID-19. The sequenced sample was peripheral blood. The V gene is TRBV9, the J gene TRBJ2-5, with 8 bases that match TRBD2. CDR3 sequence reads: CASIHSGAHIQETQYF. CDR3 DNA: TGTGCCAGCATCCATAGCGGGGCCCACATCCAAGAGACCCAGTACTTC.